This paragraph reports one T cell receptor (beta chain). The target antigen is unknown. These data come from a study of response to subunit inactivated influenza vaccine. General observations from the study: Every seasonal influenza vaccination brings in few new T cells, the authors suggested.

The CDR3 consists of 16 residues. Trimming took 5 bases from V and 0 from J, leaving 13 bases between them. MiXCR, run by TCRdb on the RT-PCR reads, gives a single entry per CDR3 protein. The table includes under 550,000 distinct CDR3 sequences, roughly 8.2% detected once. The V call is TRBV12-3 or TRBV12-4, the J call TRBJ1-4; tentative D call: TRBD1 (5 bases). This TCR was sampled from a man between 50 and 75 years old who received an inactivated influenza vaccine. The sample in question was PBMCs from blood, obtained 23 to 25 months after vaccination. The CDR3 DNA is TGTGCCAGCAGTCTGATGGGGGGTGCAACTAATGAAAAACTGTTTTTT. Translating gives CASSLMGGATNEKLFF.